This TCR beta chain appears in the sequencing data of a study of low-dose radiotherapy and immunotherapy resistance in tumors. Overall study context: Members of Cohort 2 were treated with 1 Gy per fraction every two weeks; their total was 13 Gy over 26 weeks. For four cycles from cycle 1 day 1, patients took 300 mg oral aspirin daily.

V lost 3 bases to trimming and J lost 0 bases; unmatched junction nucleotides: 3. The germline V gene has CDR1 KGHSH and CDR2 LQKENI. The CDR3 totals 16 residues. This clonotype was observed a few times. Donors were given nivolumab, ipilimumab, aspirin, low-dose cyclophosphamide and low-dose radiotherapy. Alpha- and beta-chain coverage of first-strand cDNA came from TRAV- and TRBV-specific primers. TCRs were amplified for 15 to 25 PCR cycles with a constant-region primer and V-primer adapter. mRNA that had been isolated underwent amplification through in vitro transcription. MiXCR was run by TCRdb on the reads, yielding one entry per CDR3 protein. The data hold about 9,800 distinct CDR3 sequences, with 40% to 55% observed a single time.

This sequence joins TRBV18 and TRBJ2-3, with 10 bases that match TRBD2. This sequence originates from a human donor with advanced metastatic prostate, ovarian, gallbladder or colorectal cancer (not recorded which). This table probably holds off-target reads from a library built for another chain. CDR3 coding DNA: TGTGCCAGCTCACCCTCTAGCGGGAGAAGCACAGATACGCAGTATTTT. Protein sequence: CASSPSSGRSTDTQYF.